This paragraph covers one T cell receptor beta chain sequence. Its antigen is currently not known. Nothing much larger sits one base from this clone, and base qualities are not available. Within the sample, other DNA sequences also encode this same CDR3. According to the germline V gene, CDR1 reads SGHTA and CDR2 reads FQGNSA. Here V drops 1 base and J drops 2 bases, and the junction holds 5 bases not matched to any gene. The CDR3 goes from the cysteine to the phenylalanine over 15 residues. Only CDR3 DNA remains: 45 bases, in frame from the first base. TCR CDR3 regions were amplified from genomic DNA by multiplex PCR using the deep immunoSEQ assay. Genomic DNA extracted from each cell subset was distributed evenly over all wells of several immunoSEQ 96-well plates, and each plate served as one replicate. Each replicate PCR for sorted subsets received about 200 ng genomic DNA, equal to roughly 29,000 T cell genomes. The purified libraries were quantified using a Qubit 3.0 fluorometer, sized with a Bioanalyzer 2100, and then quantified again using the KAPA Library Quantification kit. A separate single-read 150-cycle Illumina NextSeq 550 flow cell was used to sequence each immunoSEQ 96-well plate. The original methods were these. Because only junctional sequences without quality scores were contained in the immunoSEQ output, filtering matching that applied to full-length reads could not be performed. To assign V/J genes and CDR3, sequences were annotated against IMGT germline references using PyIR, a Python wrapper for IgBLAST v1.9. Reads were filtered out if the reads had weak V/J assignments (E-value above 1e-6), no CDR3, stop codons, out-of-frame junctions, or ambiguous translated residues. V3J clonotypes were defined as sequences sharing the same inferred V gene, J gene, and CDR3 amino acid sequence. The percentage overlap between two repertoires was calculated by dividing the number of shared unique clonotypes by the size of the smaller repertoire. Three approaches were used to assess repertoire richness: RTK rarefaction, the Chao1 estimator, and Recon v2.1 estimates of unobserved clonotypes. Generation probabilities for all TCRbeta clonotypes obtained by the gDNA method from a handful of donors were computed using OLGA. The table was pulled from immuneACCESS by TCRdb, which kept in-frame rearrangements only. Such tables lose some clones; where checked, under half of the loss comes from unresolved V genes, and the rest has no known cause. The V and J calls and clone size were taken over from that table, and D and trimming were inferred from the DNA. The sample data list about 2.4 million clones, and around nine tenths of these were observed just once. Of the sample, more than 0.12% is held by the ten largest clones.

The sample is drawn from a study of shared clonotypes between healthy human individuals (dated by TCRdb to about 2020). Study-level background: The cohort comprised two women and a few men aged 18 to 49 years. Between about 0.85 and 8.9 billion PBMCs per donor were obtained by leukapheresis. For each donor, three plates each were used for CD4 naive and CD4 memory, two plates were used for CD8 naive, and one plate was used for CD8 memory. To increase sequencing depth and limit assay-specific biases, different laboratories used diverse techniques to prepare libraries and sequence TCR repertoires. To estimate repertoire size and how much clonotype sharing occurs between individuals, the study deeply sequenced the blood TCR repertoires of five or six healthy adults.

Broader findings and caveats from the paper: When a handful of donors were compared, the shared fraction of clonotypes was approximately 5% for naive CD4, approximately 3.5% for naive CD8, 2% to 2.5% for memory CD4, and about 0.36% for memory CD8. Larger estimated clonotype richness was generally found for naive subsets than for memory subsets. Compared with non-shared clonotypes, clonotypes shared by all four sorted-subset donors had higher generation probabilities. Because the study included a small number of donors, the genetic and exposure-history diversity represented was limited. Incomplete sequencing was indicated by rarefaction of sorted-subset datasets, despite the large sequencing depth. Sampling was restricted to blood, and TCR repertoires in tissues likely differ from the TCR repertoires found in blood. Based on pairwise subsampling, the degree of clonotype sharing among donors was expected to be affected by sequencing depth.

Donors were healthy HIV-negative adults with no recently reported acute infections or vaccinations. All donors were Caucasian adults living in Nashville, Tennessee, USA. CD4+ T cells were enriched by magnetic negative selection, after which naive cells were positively selected on CD45RA and the negative fraction was taken as the memory subset. After blood collection by leukapheresis, PBMCs were isolated using Ficoll-Histopaque density gradient centrifugation and then cryopreserved in the vapor phase of liquid nitrogen. Purity and quantity of every magnetically sorted T cell population were checked by analytical flow cytometry. From each sorted fraction, genomic DNA was isolated and quantified by UV absorbance on a Nanodrop 2000c.

This chain joins TRBV7-2 to TRBJ2-7; 7 bases in the middle match TRBD2. The receptor was derived from a man between 18 and 35 years old in good health. Sequenced sample: naive CD4+ T cells sorted from blood. Reading the label with the study, this specimen's cell subset or site is: CD45RA+ positively selected. The CDR3 amino acid sequence is: CASSLGLAATYEQYF. The DNA reads TGTGCCAGCAGCTTAGGACTAGCCGCAACCTACGAGCAGTACTTC.